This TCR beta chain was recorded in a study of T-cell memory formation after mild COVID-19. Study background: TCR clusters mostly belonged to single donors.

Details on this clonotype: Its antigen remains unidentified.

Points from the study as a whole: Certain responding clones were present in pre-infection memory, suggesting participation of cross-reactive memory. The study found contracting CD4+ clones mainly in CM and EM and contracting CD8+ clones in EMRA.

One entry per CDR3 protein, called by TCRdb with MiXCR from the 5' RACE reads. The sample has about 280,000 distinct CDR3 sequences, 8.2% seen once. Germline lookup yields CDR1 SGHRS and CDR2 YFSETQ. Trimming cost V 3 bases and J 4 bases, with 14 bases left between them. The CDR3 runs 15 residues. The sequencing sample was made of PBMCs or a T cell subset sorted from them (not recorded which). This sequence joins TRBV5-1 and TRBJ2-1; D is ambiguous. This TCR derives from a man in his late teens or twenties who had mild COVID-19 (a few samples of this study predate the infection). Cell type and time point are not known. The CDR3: CASSSGPSGYNEQFF. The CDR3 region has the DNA TGCGCCAGCAGCTCGGGCCCGAGTGGGTACAATGAGCAGTTCTTC. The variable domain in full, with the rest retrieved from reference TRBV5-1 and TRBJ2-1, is KAGVTQTPRYLIKTRGQQVTLSCSPISGHRSVSWYQQTPGQGLQFLFEYFSETQRNKGNFPGRFSGRQFSNSRSEMNVSTLELGDSALYLCASSSGPSGYNEQFFGPGTRLTVL.